Each of the 23 T cell receptor beta chains below was sequenced from the same sample in a study of cytomegalovirus exposure and HLA in healthy donors. Primers for the PCR totalled 60 Vbeta and 13 Jbeta. TCRdb keeps only in-frame clones here, not all; method: immunoSEQ multiplex PCR. Of about 160,000 clones listed, 79% are singletons. The specimen was PBMCs. The receptors stem from a man aged 40-55 years in good health and CMV-seronegative.

Worth noting for this clone: In the same sample, other DNA sequences code for this CDR3. This chain joins TRBV7-2 and TRBJ2-7; TRBD2 aligns across 11 bases. V lost 5 bases and J lost 2; bases outside the gene matches: 5. The V gene's germline CDR1 is SGHTA and CDR2 FQGNSA. CDR3 size: 15 residues. This CDR3 reads CASSLTSGSTYEQYF. The CDR3, as DNA: TGTGCCAGCAGCCTCACTAGCGGGAGTACCTACGAGCAGTACTTC.

The J gene is TRBJ2-1, the V gene TRBV5-1, with 9 bases fitting TRBD1. Trimming at V came to 6 bases and at J to 2 bases, leaving 3 bases not matched to a gene. Germline CDR1 reads SGHRS; CDR2 reads YFSETQ. The CDR3 length is 14 residues. CDR3 coding DNA: TGCGCCAGCACTAGGGACAGGGCCTACAATGAGCAGTTCTTC. The encoded protein is CASTRDRAYNEQFF.

Here the CDR3 DNA reads TGTGCCAGCAGTGATCATCCAGGGCGGGGTCAGCCCCAGCATTTT. It translates to CASSDHPGRGQPQHF. The chain uses TRBV6-1 and TRBJ1-5; tentative D call: TRBD1 (5 bases). V was trimmed by 3 bases and J by 6 bases, leaving 15 bases between them. Germline CDR1 reads MNHNS; CDR2 reads SASEGT. The CDR3 is 15 amino acids.

Turning to this clone: At one boundary the junction diverges from the germline segment, which might be a read error. The chain combines TRBV7-9 with TRBJ1-2; D is possibly TRBD1 (5 bases). The CDR3 totals 13 residues. The germline CDR1 and CDR2 sequences are SEHNR and FQNEAQ (reference sequence). CDR3 in DNA: TGTTCCAGCAGCTTAGTGACAGACTATGGCTACACCTTC. Protein product: CSSSLVTDYGYTF.

This clone was found a few times. This chain connects TRBV16 to TRBJ1-2; 9 bases map to TRBD1. The V segment lost 1 base and the J segment 4 bases; nucleotides outside the gene matches: 10. Per the germline V gene, CDR1 is KGHSY and CDR2 is FQNENV. This CDR3 has 17 amino acids. The CDR3 sequence: CASSQYYRTGDSYGYTF. In DNA form, the CDR3 reads TGTGCCAGCAGCCAATATTATCGGACAGGGGATTCCTATGGCTACACCTTC.

The rearrangement joins TRBV4-1 to TRBJ1-2; the match to TRBD1 covers 11 bases. V lost 1 base to trimming and J lost 8 bases; unmatched junction nucleotides: 6. The germline CDR1 and CDR2 sequences are MGHRA and YSYEKL. This CDR3 is built from 15 residues. The CDR3 spells CASSQGRDRGSGYTF. The DNA of the CDR3 is TGCGCCAGCAGCCAAGGGCGGGACAGGGGGTCAGGCTACACCTTC.

The V and J genes are TRBV21-1 and TRBJ2-7; the D call TRBD1 from the table was never checked on the DNA. TRBV21-1 is termed a pseudogene. The CDR3 contains 12 residues. The CDR3 here is CARHRVSYEQYF. CDR3 nucleotide sequence: TGTGCCCGACACAGGGTCTCCTACGAGCAGTACTTC.

The chain joins TRBV5-1 to TRBJ2-1; 10 bases are shared with TRBD1. The CDR3 runs 14 residues. J gave up 12 bases and V 4 bases, and 10 bases lay outside the gene matches. Germline V gene sequence: CDR1 SGHRS, CDR2 YFSETQ. CDR3 DNA: TGCGCCAGCAGCGGGACAGGGGCCTCGAGGGGGCAGTTCTTC. This sequence encodes CASSGTGASRGQFF. Drawing the rest from reference TRBV5-1 and TRBJ2-1, the complete variable domain is KAGVTQTPRYLIKTRGQQVTLSCSPISGHRSVSWYQQTPGQGLQFLFEYFSETQRNKGNFPGRFSGRQFSNSRSEMNVSTLELGDSALYLCASSGTGASRGQFFGPGTRLTVL.

The chain uses TRBV11-2 and TRBJ2-2; D unresolved. In germline, CDR1 is SGHAT, CDR2 FQNNGV. The CDR3 sequence is 14 residues long. V dropped 3 bases and J dropped 2 bases, with 7 bases sitting between them. The CDR3 DNA reads TGTGCCAGCAGCTTGAGCCAAAACACCGGGGAGCTGTTTTTT. Protein: CASSLSQNTGELFF. Full variable domain (outside the CDR3, taken from reference TRBV11-2 and TRBJ2-2): EAGVAQSPRYKIIEKRQSVAFWCNPISGHATLYWYQQILGQGPKLLIQFQNNGVVDDSQLPKDRFSAERLKGVDSTLKIQPAKLEDSAVYLCASSLSQNTGELFFGEGSRLTVL.

The V call is TRBV7-6, the J call TRBJ2-5; no clear D gene. The V gene lost 7 bases and the J gene lost 1 base, with 16 bases spanning the gap. The CDR3 is made up of 15 amino acids. CDR1 and CDR2 from the germline V gene are SGHVS and FNYEAQ. Written as DNA, the CDR3 is TGTGCCAGCACGAATCCCTTTGCTAGCCAAGAGACCCAGTACTTC. It yields the protein CASTNPFASQETQYF. The variable domain in full, completed from reference TRBV7-6 and TRBJ2-5, reads GAGVSQSPRYKVTKRGQDVALRCDPISGHVSLYWYRQALGQGPEFLTYFNYEAQQDKSGLPNDRFSAERPEGSISTLTIQRTEQRDSAMYRCASTNPFASQETQYFGPGTRLLVL.

This clone was counted a few times. The chain uses TRBV6-6 and TRBJ2-3, with D tentatively TRBD2 (6 bases). V lost 8 bases and J 5 bases, leaving 17 bases between the germline ends. Germline CDR1 MNHNY, CDR2 SVGAGI (reference sequence). CDR3 length: 14 residues. The CDR3 spells CASLRASVQDTQYF. As DNA, the CDR3 is TGTGCCAGCCTTAGGGCTAGCGTTCAAGATACGCAGTATTTT.

The genes are TRBV7-9 and TRBJ2-1, with D possibly being TRBD2 (7 bases). Trimming shortened V by 5 bases and J by 7 bases, and 24 bases separated the two germline ends. The CDR3 loop spans 17 amino acids. Looked up from germline, CDR1 is SEHNR and CDR2 is FQNEAQ (reference sequence). This CDR3 is CASSIRGGGVPLNEQFF. Written as DNA, the CDR3 is TGTGCCAGCAGCATCAGGGGAGGGGGAGTTCCTTTGAATGAGCAGTTCTTC.

The chain is built from TRBV5-1 and TRBJ2-3; a possible D gene is TRBD2 (5 bases). V was pared by 0 bases and J by 6 bases, with 14 bases between. This CDR3 region has 15 residues. Germline V gene lookup returns CDR1 SGHRS and CDR2 YFSETQ. This CDR3 is CASSLEGREIDTQYF. The CDR3 nucleotides are TGCGCCAGCAGCTTGGAGGGTAGGGAGATTGATACGCAGTATTTT.

The chain has TRBV1 and TRBJ2-7; the D call TRBD1 from the table was never checked on the DNA. TRBV1 is designated a pseudogene. The CDR3 is 12 residues long. This chain's CDR3 is CTSSLGTGGQHF. DNA for the CDR3: TGCACCAGCAGCCTTGGGACAGGGGGGCAGCACTTC.

J is TRBJ2-3 and V is TRBV11-3, with 8 bases identical to TRBD1. V dropped 2 bases and J dropped 4; count of bases not matched to a gene: 2. CDR1 SGHNT and CDR2 YENEEA come from the germline V gene. The CDR3 contains 14 residues. This CDR3 is CASSLRTGSDTQYF. The CDR3 DNA reads TGTGCCAGCAGCTTACGGACAGGGTCAGATACGCAGTATTTT.

The chain couples TRBV5-6 to TRBJ2-7; 7 nucleotides agree with TRBD1. Germline assignment: CDR1 SGHDT and CDR2 YYEEEE. The V gene end was trimmed by 3 bases and the J gene end by 3 bases; junction bases not matched to a gene: 3. The CDR3 runs to 13 residues. CDR3 in DNA: TGTGCCAGCAGCTCCGGGACAGTCTACGAGCAGTACTTC. Amino acid sequence: CASSSGTVYEQYF.

The chain has TRBV9 and TRBJ2-5; D unresolved. Germline V gene sequence: CDR1 SGDLS, CDR2 YYNGEE. The CDR3 sequence is 12 residues long. Trimming pared 3 bases from V and 2 bases from J, leaving 5 bases between. The CDR3 DNA reads as TGTGCCAGCAGCGCCAATCAAGAGACCCAGTACTTC. Amino acids: CASSANQETQYF.

The chain joins TRBV4-2 to TRBJ1-1; the D gene is possibly TRBD1 (5 bases). Germline CDR1 and CDR2: LGHNA and YNFKEQ. CDR3 length: 13 residues. Trimming removed 4 bases from V and 4 bases from J, with 10 bases in between. CDR3 in DNA: TGTGCCAGCAGCCCAGGGCACGGCACTGAAGCTTTCTTT. Its protein is CASSPGHGTEAFF.

The rearrangement joins TRBV27 to TRBJ2-7; D perhaps matches TRBD2 (7 bases). The length of the CDR3 is 14 residues. The germline V gene has CDR1 MNHEY and CDR2 SMNVEV (reference sequence). Trimming pared 7 bases from V and 4 bases from J, leaving 17 bases between. CDR3 protein: CASTPRGAGYEQYF. The CDR3 DNA reads TGTGCCAGCACCCCCCGGGGGGCGGGTTACGAGCAGTACTTC.

The CDR3 spells CASTATSGAQGYGYTF. The CDR3 DNA sequence: TGTGCCAGTACAGCCACCTCAGGGGCGCAAGGCTATGGCTACACCTTC. This chain joins TRBV19 and TRBJ1-2; D perhaps matches TRBD1 (6 bases). The V gene's germline CDR1 is LNHDA and CDR2 SQIVND (reference sequence). The CDR3 is 16 amino acids. Between the trimmed V and J ends, which lost 7 bases and 4 bases, there was a span of 22 bases.

This clone was recorded once. This chain connects TRBV5-6 to TRBJ2-5; 10 bases agree with TRBD2. The CDR3 is 17 amino acids. V was clipped by 0 bases and J by 2 bases; unmatched bases: 7. Germline-derived CDR1 and CDR2 are SGHDT and YYEEEE. The CDR3 DNA reads as TGTGCCAGCAGCTTGGCTAGCGGGAGTGACGGGCAAGAGACCCAGTACTTC. Its protein is CASSLASGSDGQETQYF.

A note on this clone: An end of the junction does not agree with germline; a read error may underlie this. The J gene is TRBJ1-2, the V gene TRBV7-9, with a possible D match to TRBD1 (6 bases). Germline V gene sequence: CDR1 SEHNR, CDR2 FQNEAQ (reference sequence). The CDR3 length is 15 residues. The CDR3 DNA reads TGTTCCAGCAGCTTAGGACAGACGAACTCCTATGGCTACACCTTC. Amino acid sequence: CSSSLGQTNSYGYTF.

Only a few counts were recorded for this clone. This sequence joins TRBV27 and TRBJ1-4, with D possibly TRBD1 on 5 matching bases. V was shortened by 10 bases and J by 7 bases, with 22 bases between the two germline ends. This CDR3 comprises 15 residues. The germline gives CDR1 MNHEY, CDR2 SMNVEV (reference sequence). In nucleotides, the CDR3 is TGTGCCACCAAAATAGGGGAGGGTCTCGGTGAAAAACTGTTTTTT. Protein product: CATKIGEGLGEKLFF.